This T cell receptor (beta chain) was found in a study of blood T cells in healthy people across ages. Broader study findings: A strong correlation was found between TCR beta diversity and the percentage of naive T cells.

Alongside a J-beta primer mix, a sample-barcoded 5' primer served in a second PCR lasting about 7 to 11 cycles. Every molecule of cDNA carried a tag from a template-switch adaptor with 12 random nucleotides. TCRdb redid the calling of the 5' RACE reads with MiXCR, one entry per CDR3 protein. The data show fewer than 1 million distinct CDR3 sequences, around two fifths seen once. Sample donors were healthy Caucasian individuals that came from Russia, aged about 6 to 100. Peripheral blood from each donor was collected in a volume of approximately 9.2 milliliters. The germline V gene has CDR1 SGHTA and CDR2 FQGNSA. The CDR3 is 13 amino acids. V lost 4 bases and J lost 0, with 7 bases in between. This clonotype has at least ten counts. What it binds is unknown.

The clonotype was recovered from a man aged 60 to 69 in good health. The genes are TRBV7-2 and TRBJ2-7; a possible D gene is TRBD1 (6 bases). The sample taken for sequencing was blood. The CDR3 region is CASSSGVSYEQYF. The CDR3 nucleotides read TGTGCCAGCAGCTCAGGGGTCTCCTACGAGCAGTACTTC.